These 17 T cell receptor beta chains were sequenced from one sample in a study of blood T cell repertoires in COVID-19. Assay used: immunoSEQ multiplex PCR; TCRdb lists only in-frame clones, some missing. Of 87,000 or so clones in the sample, 80% to 90% were seen once. The material sequenced was peripheral blood. The receptor source for this set is a man older than 75 with acute or convalescent COVID-19.

The chain couples TRBV6-5 to TRBJ2-2; TRBD2 matches at 8 bases. The ends lost 5 bases at V and 0 bases at J; junction bases unmatched: 2. The CDR3 has 15 residues. Germline CDR1 is MNHEY and CDR2 is SVGAGI. The CDR3 bases are TGTGCCAGCAGTAGCGGGGGATCGAACACCGGGGAGCTGTTTTTT. Protein: CASSSGGSNTGELFF.

This chain joins TRBV15 and TRBJ2-3; TRBD1 aligns across 8 bases. The CDR3 runs to 14 residues. Germline values: CDR1 LNHNV, CDR2 YYDKDF (reference sequence). Losses at the gene ends were 1 base for V and 6 bases for J; bases not matched to a gene: 3. Here the CDR3 reads CATSRAGGLDTQYF. The CDR3 nucleotides read TGTGCCACCAGCAGAGCAGGGGGCCTCGATACGCAGTATTTT.

The chain recombines TRBV5-1 with TRBJ2-2, with a possible D match to TRBD1 (5 bases). The V gene's germline CDR1 is SGHRS and CDR2 YFSETQ. The CDR3 has 17 residues. The V gene lost 6 bases and the J gene lost 4 bases, with 22 bases spanning the gap. The DNA of the CDR3 is TGCGCCAGCAACTTCGTTAGTGCAGGGAAATTCACCGGGGAGCTGTTTTTT. It codes for CASNFVSAGKFTGELFF.

Written as DNA, the CDR3 is TGTGCCAGCAGCTTAAGGGACCAGGGGCAGGGCTCACCCCTCCACTTT. Encoded protein: CASSLRDQGQGSPLHF. V usage is TRBV7-8 and J usage is TRBJ1-6, with D possibly matching TRBD1 (6 bases). CDR1 is SGHVS and CDR2 is FQNEAQ in the germline V gene. This CDR3 comprises 16 residues. Trimming left V 2 bases short and J 10 bases short, with 18 bases between.

The chain couples TRBV6-2 or TRBV6-3 to TRBJ2-7, with D maybe TRBD1 (5 bases). Germline V gene data show CDR1 as MNHEY and CDR2 as SVGEGT. The CDR3 contains 16 residues. V was cut by 6 bases and J by 0 bases, with 18 bases left in between. The DNA for the CDR3 is TGTGCCAGCAGCACCACTCACAGGATTTTCTCCTACGAGCAGTACTTC. Amino acid sequence: CASSTTHRIFSYEQYF.

This rearrangement joins TRBV19 to TRBJ1-6; 7 bases align to TRBD1. Germline CDR1 is LNHDA and CDR2 is SQIVND (reference sequence). V shed 6 bases and J 6 bases; nucleotides not matched to a gene: 8. This CDR3 region has 15 residues. The CDR3 region has the DNA TGTGCCAGTAGATCCCCCGGGACAGTTAATTCACCCCTCCACTTT. Its protein product is CASRSPGTVNSPLHF.

J is TRBJ2-7 and V is TRBV6-5, with a weak D call TRBD1 (5 bases). CDR3 length equals 14 residues. Per the germline V gene, CDR1 is MNHEY and CDR2 is SVGAGI. Trimming shortened V by 2 bases and J by 2 bases, and 10 bases separated the two germline ends. The CDR3 nucleotides read TGTGCCAGCAGTTACGATGCAGGGACCTACGAGCAGTACTTC. Residues: CASSYDAGTYEQYF.

The chain has TRBV6-1 and TRBJ2-2, with D possibly being TRBD1 (5 bases). The CDR3 loop spans 14 amino acids. Germline loops: CDR1 MNHNS, CDR2 SASEGT. Between the trimmed V and J ends, which lost 2 bases and 4 bases, there was a span of 8 bases. DNA for the CDR3: TGTGCCAGCAGTGAAACAGGAACCACCGGGGAGCTGTTTTTT. This gives the protein CASSETGTTGELFF.

In this sample, this clone turned up once. The V and J genes are TRBV19 and TRBJ1-5, with D perhaps matching TRBD1 (5 bases). This CDR3 region has 15 residues. Between the trimmed V and J ends, which lost 7 bases and 0 bases, there was a span of 13 bases. Germline V CDR1 and CDR2: LNHDA, SQIVND (reference sequence). This chain's CDR3 is CASNPGLNSNQPQHF. The DNA of the CDR3 is TGTGCCAGTAACCCGGGACTGAATAGCAATCAGCCCCAGCATTTT.

The count of this clone is one. The chain uses TRBV12-3 or TRBV12-4 and TRBJ2-7; D is undetermined. The CDR3 length is 11 residues. V lost 6 bases to trimming and J lost 4 bases, with 7 bases between them. For the CDR3, the DNA is TGTGCCAGCAGCTCACAGTACGAGCAGTACTTC. This codes for CASSSQYEQYF.

V and J are TRBV25-1 and TRBJ2-3; 8 bases align to TRBD2. This CDR3 has 15 amino acids. With 3 bases clipped from V and 0 bases from J, the junction kept 2 bases outside the gene matches. The germline V gene encodes CDR1 MGHDK and CDR2 SYGVNS. The CDR3 DNA reads TGTGCCAGCAGTGATGAGCGGGGGAGCACAGATACGCAGTATTTT. Translating gives CASSDERGSTDTQYF.

The table lists this clone with a count of one. The rearrangement uses TRBV2 and TRBJ2-1, with D possibly being TRBD2 (6 bases). This CDR3 region has 15 residues. V dropped 1 base and J dropped 4 bases, with 11 bases sitting between them. Germline values: CDR1 SNHLY, CDR2 FYNNEI. The CDR3 sequence is CASSEGLAPYNEQFF. The CDR3 nucleotides are TGTGCCAGCAGTGAAGGTCTAGCGCCTTACAATGAGCAGTTCTTC.

The chain links TRBV14 to TRBJ1-1; TRBD1 might be the D (6 bases). Trimming stripped 8 bases from V and 4 bases from J, with 14 bases between. The CDR3 has 13 amino acids. From germline, CDR1 is SGHDN and CDR2 FVKESK. The CDR3 DNA is TGTGCCAGCGGAGGACAGTTAGGCACTGAAGCTTTCTTT. The encoded protein is CASGGQLGTEAFF. The entire variable domain, with the rest obtained from reference TRBV14 and TRBJ1-1, is as follows: EAGVTQFPSHSVIEKGQTVTLRCDPISGHDNLYWYRRVMGKEIKFLLHFVKESKQDESGMPNNRFLAERTGGTYSTLKVQPAELEDSGVYFCASGGQLGTEAFFGQGTRLTVV.

V and J are TRBV24-1 and TRBJ2-1, with 7 bases identical to TRBD2. V lost 2 bases, J lost 7 bases, and 4 bases stayed unmatched. Looked up from germline, CDR1 is KGHDR and CDR2 is SFDVKD. The CDR3 sequence is 14 residues long. The CDR3 sequence is CATSDSGLPNEQFF. As DNA, the CDR3 is TGTGCCACCAGTGATTCGGGACTACCGAATGAGCAGTTCTTC.

The chain carries TRBV30 and TRBJ2-7, with 8 nucleotides matching TRBD2. CDR3 length equals 14 residues. The germline V gene has CDR1 GTSNPN and CDR2 SVGIG (reference sequence). With V trimmed by 0 bases and J by 6 bases, 7 bases remained unmatched. The CDR3 coding sequence is TGTGCCTGGAGTGTCAAAGCGGGAGCCGGCGAGCAGTACTTC. This codes for CAWSVKAGAGEQYF. Looking up the rest from reference TRBV30 and TRBJ2-7 gives the full variable domain: SQTIHQWPATLVQPVGSPLSLECTVEGTSNPNLYWYRQAAGRGLQLLFYSVGIGQISSEVPQNLSASRPQDRQFILSSKKLLLSDSGFYLCAWSVKAGAGEQYFGPGTRLTVT.

CDR3 in DNA: TGTGCCAGCAGCCAAGGATCCGGGGGTGAGCAGTTCTTC. Its protein is CASSQGSGGEQFF. The rearrangement links TRBV3-1 (or the pseudogene TRBV3-2) to TRBJ2-1; maybe TRBD2 (6 bases). The CDR3 is made up of 13 amino acids. Per the germline V gene, CDR1 is LGHDT and CDR2 is YNNKEL (reference sequence). The V gene lost 1 base and the J gene lost 9 bases, with 10 bases spanning the gap.

The chain joins TRBV30 to TRBJ1-3; 7 bases map to TRBD1. Germline CDR1 GTSNPN, CDR2 SVGIG (reference sequence). The CDR3 totals 14 residues. The V and J ends lost 3 bases and 1 base, in that order; junction bases with no gene match: 3. Written as DNA, the CDR3 is TGTGCCTGGAGAATACAGGGGTCTGGAAACACCATATATTTT. As protein: CAWRIQGSGNTIYF.